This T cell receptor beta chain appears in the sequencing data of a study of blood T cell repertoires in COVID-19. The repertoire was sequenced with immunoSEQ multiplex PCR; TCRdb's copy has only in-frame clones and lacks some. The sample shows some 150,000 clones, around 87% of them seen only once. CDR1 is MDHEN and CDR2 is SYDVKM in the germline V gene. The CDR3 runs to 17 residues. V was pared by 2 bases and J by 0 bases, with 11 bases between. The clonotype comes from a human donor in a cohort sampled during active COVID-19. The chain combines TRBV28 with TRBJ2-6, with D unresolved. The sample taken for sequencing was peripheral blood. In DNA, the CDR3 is TGTGCCAGCAGTTTAATTGGGCCCCCCTCTGGGGCCAACGTCCTGACTTTC. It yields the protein CASSLIGPPSGANVLTF. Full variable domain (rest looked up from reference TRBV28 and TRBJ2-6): DVKVTQSSRYLVKRTGEKVFLECVQDMDHENMFWYRQDPGLGLRLIYFSYDVKMKEKGDIPEGYSVSREKKERFSLILESASTNQTSMYLCASSLIGPPSGANVLTFGAGSRLTVL.